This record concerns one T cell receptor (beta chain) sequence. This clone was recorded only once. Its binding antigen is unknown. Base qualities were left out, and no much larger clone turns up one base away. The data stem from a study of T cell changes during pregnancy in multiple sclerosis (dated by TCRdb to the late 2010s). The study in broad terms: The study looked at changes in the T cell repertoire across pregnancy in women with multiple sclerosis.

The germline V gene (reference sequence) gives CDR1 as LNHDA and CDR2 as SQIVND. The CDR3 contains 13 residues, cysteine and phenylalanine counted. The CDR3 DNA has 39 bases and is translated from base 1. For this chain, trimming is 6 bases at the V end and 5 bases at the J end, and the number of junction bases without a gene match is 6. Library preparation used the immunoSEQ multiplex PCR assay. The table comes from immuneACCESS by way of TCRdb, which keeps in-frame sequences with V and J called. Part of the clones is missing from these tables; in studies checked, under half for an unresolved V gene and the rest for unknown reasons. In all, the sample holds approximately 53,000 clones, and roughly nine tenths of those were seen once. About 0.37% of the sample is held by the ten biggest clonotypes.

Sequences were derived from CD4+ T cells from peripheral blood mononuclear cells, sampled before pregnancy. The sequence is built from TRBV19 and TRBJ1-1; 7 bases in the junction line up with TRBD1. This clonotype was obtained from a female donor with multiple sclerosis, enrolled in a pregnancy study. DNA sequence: TGTGCCAGTAGCGAGGGGGCAGGAACTGAAGCTTTCTTT. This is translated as CASSEGAGTEAFF. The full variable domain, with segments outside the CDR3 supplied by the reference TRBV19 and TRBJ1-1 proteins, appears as DGGITQSPKYLFRKEGQNVTLSCEQNLNHDAMYWYRQDPGQGLRLIYYSQIVNDFQKGDIAEGYSVSREKKESFPLTVTSAQKNPTAFYLCASSEGAGTEAFFGQGTRLTVV.